The rows below give T cell receptor beta chains drawn from one sample of a study of blood T cell repertoires in COVID-19. Produced via immunoSEQ multiplex PCR; TCRdb's table is partial and in-frame only. The data contain over 150,000 clones, more than 65% of them singletons. Sequencing was performed on peripheral blood. These receptors were taken from a human donor in a cohort sampled during active COVID-19. CDR3s include the opening cysteine and the closing phenylalanine or tryptophan. Fields, in order: V gene, CDR3 protein.

v_call: TRBV6-6; cdr3_aa: CASSYTRGSSYNEQFF
v_call: TRBV19; cdr3_aa: CASSILSGGTDTQYF
v_call: TRBV4-2; cdr3_aa: CASSLDLVISTGELFF
v_call: TRBV18; cdr3_aa: CASSPLPPTSGTVYSEQFF
v_call: TRBV6-5; cdr3_aa: CASSLTGATDTQYF
v_call: TRBV19; cdr3_aa: CASTARGATEAFF
v_call: TRBV18; cdr3_aa: CASSPAGGPSQTQYF
v_call: TRBV9; cdr3_aa: CASSVAWGGGEKLFF
v_call: TRBV10-3; cdr3_aa: CAISERLAGTDTQYF
v_call: TRBV12-2; cdr3_aa: CASRLNGPGLADLFSKRDYYEQYF
v_call: TRBV21-1; cdr3_aa: CASSKAQRENSYEQYF
v_call: TRBV30; cdr3_aa: CAWSVPNRINLRSGNTIYF
v_call: TRBV4-2; cdr3_aa: CASSDRQYNEQFF
v_call: TRBV5-1; cdr3_aa: CASSARDRDYEQYF
v_call: TRBV5-1; cdr3_aa: CASRSGQGNYEQYF
v_call: TRBV7-9; cdr3_aa: CASSLPLGRRAASEQYF
v_call: TRBV27; cdr3_aa: CASSPRDRGDTQYF
v_call: TRBV27; cdr3_aa: CASSQSSGSTDTQYF
v_call: TRBV24-1; cdr3_aa: CATSGTGSPDTQYF
v_call: TRBV29-1; cdr3_aa: CSVGKWEGAETQYF
v_call: TRBV9; cdr3_aa: CASSVVLGSNRDRSDTQYF
v_call: TRBV27; cdr3_aa: CASSLQPGRELFF
v_call: TRBV18; cdr3_aa: CASSPRFGHTQETQYF
v_call: TRBV28; cdr3_aa: CASSLVWDTYGYTF
v_call: TRBV7-2; cdr3_aa: CASSQTRVGEQYF
v_call: TRBV5-1; cdr3_aa: CASSSGQVNTGELFF
v_call: TRBV2; cdr3_aa: CASNGRNSPLHF
v_call: TRBV19; cdr3_aa: CASSTRGLNQPQHF
v_call: TRBV6-5; cdr3_aa: CASSYAQGIGYRGYTF